Listed below are T cell receptor beta chains from one sample, sequenced in a study of blood T cell repertoires in COVID-19. Using immunoSEQ multiplex PCR, the repertoire was profiled, and TCRdb retains in-frame clones only, with some absent. The sample records roughly 400,000 clones, approximately 90% being singletons. Source material: PBMCs or T cells enriched from blood (not recorded which). The origin of the receptors is a woman in her thirties or forties who had been exposed to COVID-19. The CDR3 runs from the conserved cysteine through the conserved F or W. Each record gives: CDR3 DNA, CDR3 protein, D gene, clone size, J gene, V gene. The D gene is left open where the match is weak. Rows may omit the clone size; those that give it use once, few, many or a size class.

TGTGCCAGTGCAAAGGACAGTTTCTGGCTGGTGGGGGGCTACACCTTC,CASAKDSFWLVGGYTF,NA,few,TRBJ1-2,TRBV19
TGTGCCAGCAGCACCCGGGACCTGGTAGCGGGAGGTGGGAATGAGCAGTTCTTC,CASSTRDLVAGGGNEQFF,TRBD2,NA,TRBJ2-1,TRBV9
TGCGCCAGCAGCTACGAGAACTACAATGAGCAGTTCTTC,CASSYENYNEQFF,NA,NA,TRBJ2-1,TRBV5-1
TGCAGCGTTGAGGGGGCCCGCGGCTCCCTCCATGAGCAGTTCTTC,CSVEGARGSLHEQFF,NA,NA,TRBJ2-1,TRBV29-1
TGTGCCACCAGCGGTCGACTGGAGGGGGCCAAAAACATTCAGTACTTC,CATSGRLEGAKNIQYF,NA,NA,TRBJ2-4,TRBV15
TGCGCCAGCAGCCAAGACAGGGGATTCGGGGAGACCCAGTACTTC,CASSQDRGFGETQYF,NA,NA,TRBJ2-5,TRBV4-3
TGTGCCAGCAGTTACCGGACTGGAACAGATACGCAGTATTTT,CASSYRTGTDTQYF,NA,NA,TRBJ2-3,TRBV6-5
TGTGCCAGCAGCTTACAACAGGGTAACTATGGCTACACCTTC,CASSLQQGNYGYTF,NA,NA,TRBJ1-2,TRBV13
TGTGCCAGCAGTTTATCGGAGGGGTCCTTCTATGGCTACACCTTC,CASSLSEGSFYGYTF,NA,NA,TRBJ1-2,TRBV27
TGTGCCAGCAGCTTAGTGGCGGGGCAGTCCTACAATGAGCAGTTCTTC,CASSLVAGQSYNEQFF,NA,NA,TRBJ2-1,TRBV7-8
TGTGCCAGCAGATTGAAGAGCTCTGGAAACACCATATATTTT,CASRLKSSGNTIYF,NA,NA,TRBJ1-3,TRBV3-1/TRBV3-2
TGTGCCAGACCCCCCGGGACAGTGGCCCGGGAGCAGTTCTTC,CARPPGTVAREQFF,TRBD1,NA,TRBJ2-1,TRBV19
TGCGCCAGCAGCTCTAGCGGGAACGGGGTCTACGAGCAGTACTTC,CASSSSGNGVYEQYF,TRBD2,NA,TRBJ2-7,TRBV5-1
TGTGCCTGGGGCCCTACTTACTCAGGAAACACCATATATTTT,CAWGPTYSGNTIYF,NA,once,TRBJ1-3,TRBV30
TGTGCCAGCAGCTTGTCGAGGACTTTGAACACTGAAGCTTTCTTT,CASSLSRTLNTEAFF,NA,few,TRBJ1-1,TRBV7-8
TGTGCCAGCTCACCGGGACAGGGTGAAAAACTGTTTTTT,CASSPGQGEKLFF,TRBD1,NA,TRBJ1-4,TRBV18
TGTGCCAGCAGCGCACTACTAGCGGCGGCCCAGTACTTC,CASSALLAAAQYF,TRBD2,NA,TRBJ2-5,TRBV2
TGCAGTGCTAGTCAGGGGGACACTGAAGCTTTCTTT,CSASQGDTEAFF,TRBD1,NA,TRBJ1-1,TRBV20-1
TGTGCCAGCAGCACGGGACAGGAGTACGCCGGGGAGCTGTTTTTT,CASSTGQEYAGELFF,TRBD1,few,TRBJ2-2,TRBV5-4
TGCAGCGTGAGACAGGGGGCCGGGGAGACCCAGTACTTC,CSVRQGAGETQYF,TRBD1,NA,TRBJ2-5,TRBV29-1
TGCGCCAGCAGCCAGCTTAGCGGGAGGGAAGATACGCAGTATTTT,CASSQLSGREDTQYF,TRBD2,NA,TRBJ2-3,TRBV4-3
TGTGCCAGTAGCCCAAAACCGGGGGGATACACTGAAGCTTTCTTT,CASSPKPGGYTEAFF,NA,NA,TRBJ1-1,TRBV19
TGTGCCAGCAGCCAAGAACGGGAGGCTCTTAGGTGTGAGCAGTTCTTC,CASSQEREALRCEQFF,TRBD2,NA,TRBJ2-1,TRBV14
TGTGCCAGCAGCCCTGGGACTAGCGGGTCCTTC,CASSPGTSGSF,TRBD2,NA,TRBJ2-7,TRBV7-9
TGTGCCACCAGTGACCCGGTAGACTATGGCTACACCTTC,CATSDPVDYGYTF,NA,NA,TRBJ1-2,TRBV24-1
TGTGCCAGCAGCTTTATACTAGCGGGAGTCCCCGGGGAGCTGTTTTTT,CASSFILAGVPGELFF,TRBD2,NA,TRBJ2-2,TRBV7-9
TGTGCCAGCAGTTTATCGGGGACAGCACCATGGGGCGGCTACACCTTC,CASSLSGTAPWGGYTF,TRBD1,NA,TRBJ1-2,TRBV27
TGTGCCAGTAGGGGAGACGGACAGCACCGGTGGGAGCAGTTCTTC,CASRGDGQHRWEQFF,NA,NA,TRBJ2-1,TRBV19
TGTGCCATCAGTGTGGAGGGCAGGTATGGCTACACCTTC,CAISVEGRYGYTF,NA,NA,TRBJ1-2,TRBV10-3
TGTGCCAGCAGCTTCTCCGGGTCAGCGGCCTACAATGAGCAGTTCTTC,CASSFSGSAAYNEQFF,NA,NA,TRBJ2-1,TRBV13
TGTGCCAGCAGCATCTCGACTAGCGGGAGGGGAGAGACCCAGTACTTC,CASSISTSGRGETQYF,TRBD2,NA,TRBJ2-5,TRBV7-2
TGTGCCACCAGCCACCCCTCGGACAGGGTGACCTACAATGAGCAGTTCTTC,CATSHPSDRVTYNEQFF,TRBD1,NA,TRBJ2-1,TRBV15
TGCGCCAGCAGCCAAGGGCTAGCTGGCGCCTACGAGCAGTACTTC,CASSQGLAGAYEQYF,NA,NA,TRBJ2-7,TRBV4-3
TGCGCCAGCAGCCCCGCAGCGGGGACTGAAGCTTTCTTT,CASSPAAGTEAFF,NA,once,TRBJ1-1,TRBV5-1
TGTGCCAGCAGTACAAACAGGAGGGGGAACACTGAAGCTTTCTTT,CASSTNRRGNTEAFF,NA,NA,TRBJ1-1,TRBV28
TGTGCCAGCAGCACCCAGCCCGGGGGTGAGCATGGCTACACCTTC,CASSTQPGGEHGYTF,NA,NA,TRBJ1-2,TRBV6-5
TGTGCCAGTAGTATAGATCGGAGAGGGTTGGGCTACACCTTC,CASSIDRRGLGYTF,NA,NA,TRBJ1-2,TRBV19
TGTGCCAGCAGTTTACGCGGGGGCTCCGAGCAGTACTTC,CASSLRGGSEQYF,NA,NA,TRBJ2-7,TRBV12-3/TRBV12-4
TGTGCCAGCAGTTTATACAGCGGGAGTAGTGGCTACACCTTC,CASSLYSGSSGYTF,NA,once,TRBJ1-2,TRBV27
TGTGCCAGCAGCTTTAACAGGGAGACCCAGTACTTC,CASSFNRETQYF,NA,NA,TRBJ2-5,TRBV7-8
TGTGCCAGCAGCTTGAAGGCGGGACCCAACTATGGCTACACCTTC,CASSLKAGPNYGYTF,NA,NA,TRBJ1-2,TRBV7-2
TGTGCCTGGAGTTTAGCCGGGGTGACGAGAAAACTGTTTTTT,CAWSLAGVTRKLFF,NA,NA,TRBJ1-4,TRBV30
TGTGCCACCAGTGATACCAGAGGTAGCGCTTTACAAGAGACCCAGTACTTC,CATSDTRGSALQETQYF,NA,NA,TRBJ2-5,TRBV24-1
TGTGCCAGCAGCTTAGACGGGAGGTTCGATTACGAGCAGTACTTC,CASSLDGRFDYEQYF,TRBD2,NA,TRBJ2-7,TRBV7-6
TGCGCCAGCAGTGAGTCCGGGTCGCGAGAGACCCAGTACTTC,CASSESGSRETQYF,NA,NA,TRBJ2-5,TRBV10-1
TGTGCCAGCAGAGGGACAGGGGGTTCACCCCTCCACTTT,CASRGTGGSPLHF,TRBD1,once,TRBJ1-6,TRBV2
TGTGCTAGCAGCCCCGAGGGGGTATTGAACACTGAAGCTTTCTTT,CASSPEGVLNTEAFF,NA,NA,TRBJ1-1,TRBV7-7
TGTGCCAGCAGCCCCTCCGGCGGGGGGGCGGGCTACACCTTC,CASSPSGGGAGYTF,NA,NA,TRBJ1-2,TRBV3-1/TRBV3-2
TGTGCCAGCAGGGCGCAGGGGGCAACCGAAAACACCATATATTTT,CASRAQGATENTIYF,TRBD1,NA,TRBJ1-3,TRBV2
TGTGCCAGCAGTACCGACAGGGGATACCAAGAGACCCAGTACTTC,CASSTDRGYQETQYF,TRBD1,NA,TRBJ2-5,TRBV2
TGTGCCAGTAGTATCCAACAGGGCTACGAGCAGTACTTC,CASSIQQGYEQYF,NA,NA,TRBJ2-7,TRBV19
TGTGCCACCAGTGAGAAGGGACTCCACAATGAGCAGTTCTTC,CATSEKGLHNEQFF,NA,NA,TRBJ2-1,TRBV24-1
TGCGCCAGCAGCTCATCTGCGGGAGGTTACGAGCAGTACTTC,CASSSSAGGYEQYF,TRBD2,NA,TRBJ2-7,TRBV5-1
TGTGCCAGTAGTATCGGGAAAGCGGGAGGGCCTACTCGGTACTTC,CASSIGKAGGPTRYF,TRBD2,NA,TRBJ2-7,TRBV19
TGTGCCAGCAGCTTAGTCGCAGATACGCAGTATTTT,CASSLVADTQYF,NA,NA,TRBJ2-3,TRBV7-2